The clone carrying this T cell receptor beta chain was counted many times. Its target is unknown. The sample belongs to a study of T cell repertoires in cytomegalovirus infection. Study-level background: A matching HLA type, together with CMV infection, was signaled by public TCR beta signatures.

TCRdb passed the reads through MiXCR, listing each CDR3 protein once. The sample has approximately 500,000 distinct CDR3 sequences, 15% to 20% seen once. The V gene lost 1 base and the J gene lost 5 bases, with 6 bases spanning the gap. The CDR3 runs 12 residues. Germline V gene data show CDR1 as SEHNR and CDR2 as FQNEAQ (reference sequence). Notes on the study in general: Clonotypes of TCR beta that were HLA-C-restricted and CMV-specific dominated the ex vivo response. The cumulative frequency of public TCR beta families identified carriers of CMV plus the relevant HLA.

V is TRBV7-9 and J is TRBJ2-7; D uncertain. Sequenced input: CD8+ T cells from PBMCs. The clonotype was recovered from a human donor in good health (CMV status not recorded). Some clones in this sample may be carry-over from other donors' samples. The CDR3: CASSLEWDEQYF. CDR3 bases: TGTGCCAGCAGCTTAGAATGGGACGAGCAGTACTTC.